Below, one T cell receptor (beta chain) is given with its context. This entry belongs to a study of blood T cell repertoires in COVID-19. TCRdb's copy holds only in-frame clones and misses some; the assay was immunoSEQ multiplex PCR. The sample records 180,000 or so clones, approximately 89% being singletons. V lost 8 bases, J lost 0 bases, and 11 bases lay in between. The CDR3 loop spans 14 amino acids. CDR1 and CDR2 (germline): LGHDT, YNNKEL (reference sequence). Sequenced material: peripheral blood. V usage is TRBV3-1 (or the pseudogene TRBV3-2) and J usage is TRBJ2-1; D may be TRBD2 (5 bases). This TCR was recovered from a woman aged 60-70 years with acute or convalescent COVID-19. CDR3 loop: CASGYRDSYNEQFF. The CDR3 DNA follows: TGTGCCAGCGGATACCGGGACTCCTACAATGAGCAGTTCTTC.